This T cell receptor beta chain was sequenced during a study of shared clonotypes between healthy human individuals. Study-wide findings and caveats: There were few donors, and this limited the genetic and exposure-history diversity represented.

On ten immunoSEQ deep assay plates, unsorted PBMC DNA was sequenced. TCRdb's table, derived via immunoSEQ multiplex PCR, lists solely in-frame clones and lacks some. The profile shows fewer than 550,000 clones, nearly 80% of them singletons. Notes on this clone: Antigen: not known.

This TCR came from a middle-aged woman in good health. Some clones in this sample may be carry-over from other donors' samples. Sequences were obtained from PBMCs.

The CDR3 loop reads CASSLRREVYEQYF. Written as DNA, the CDR3 is TGTGCCAGCAGCTTGCGGCGGGAGGTCTACGAGCAGTACTTC. The rearrangement joins TRBV7-2 to TRBJ2-7; the match to TRBD2 covers 8 bases. The CDR3 is 14 residues long. The germline gives CDR1 SGHTA, CDR2 FQGNSA. The trim removed 3 bases at V and 3 bases at J, leaving 4 bases unmatched.